One TCR beta chain is described in this entry. Its antigen is not identified. These data originate in a study of T cells in Graves' hyperthyroidism and ophthalmopathy. Study-level findings and limits: Among clonotypes expanded in thyroid above 0.001, most were also found in blood.

The diagnoses drew upon clinical symptoms, serum thyroxine and TRAb, thyroid ultrasound and orbital computed tomography. Amplification targeted TCR beta CDR3 regions from RNA transcripts. First-round RT-PCR of the TCR CDR3 relied on the HTBI primer set. Each CDR3 protein is one row after TCRdb ran MiXCR on the multiplex PCR reads. Altogether about 740,000 distinct CDR3 sequences are present, around 15% being singletons, with the ten largest covering more than 8.5%. J gave up 2 bases and V 0 bases, and 6 bases lay outside the gene matches. This CDR3 region has 18 residues. Germline assignment: CDR1 SGHAT and CDR2 FQNNGV.

V gene TRBV11-2 combines with J gene TRBJ2-5; 13 bases line up with TRBD2. Sequenced sample: blood. The source of this sequence is a woman aged 18-30 years with Graves' hyperthyroidism. The CDR3 region has the DNA TGTGCCAGCAGCTTAGATGAGGGACTAGCGGGATCGCAAGAGACCCAGTACTTC. It translates to CASSLDEGLAGSQETQYF.